This TCR beta chain was profiled in a study of blood T cell repertoires in COVID-19. At the level of the study: From the United States, Italy and Spain came samples of acute and convalescent COVID-19. T cells, B-cell-depleted T cells, or PBMCs provided the cDNA or gDNA that served as material.

Trimming stripped 7 bases from V and 0 bases from J, with 19 bases between. Germline V gene lookup returns CDR1 LNHDA and CDR2 SQIVND (reference sequence). The CDR3 sequence is 18 residues long. Original methodology: Reference gene primer amplification yielded estimated nucleated cell counts. Only in-frame clones appear in the TCRdb table, and some are missing; sequencing was by immunoSEQ multiplex PCR. The V and J calls and clone size were taken over from that table, and D and trimming were inferred from the DNA. Seen here are roughly 97,000 clones, approximately 82% observed once, and the top ten hold about 10%.

Sequencing was performed on peripheral blood. This receptor was identified in a man in his 70s with acute or convalescent COVID-19. The chain employs TRBV19 and TRBJ1-6, with D perhaps TRBD1 (6 bases). The CDR3 sequence: CASTSQGIKSSYNSPLHF. DNA of the CDR3: TGTGCCAGTACTTCCCAGGGGATAAAGAGCTCCTATAATTCACCCCTCCACTTT.